The present TCR beta chain was sequenced within a study of T cells in Graves' hyperthyroidism and ophthalmopathy. Trimming at V came to 6 bases and at J to 1 base, leaving 8 bases not matched to a gene. In germline, CDR1 is LGHNA, CDR2 YNFKEQ. The CDR3 covers 15 residues. Using RNA transcripts as the source, TCR beta CDR3 regions were amplified. TCR CDR3 regions were first amplified by RT-PCR with HTBI primers. TCRdb reprocessed the multiplex PCR reads via MiXCR and lists one record per CDR3 protein. The sample records 660,000 or so distinct CDR3 sequences, around 21% being singletons. Sample: blood. The TCR was taken from a man aged 25-45 years with Graves' ophthalmopathy. The chain has TRBV4-2 and TRBJ1-1, with 7 bases matching TRBD1. CDR3 amino acids: CASRKGQVGNTEAFF. For the CDR3, the DNA is TGTGCCAGCAGGAAAGGACAGGTAGGGAACACTGAAGCTTTCTTT.